This TCR beta chain was identified in a study of blood T cell repertoires in COVID-19. Profiling relied on immunoSEQ multiplex PCR, and the TCRdb table lists in-frame clones only, not all of them. This table has 110,000 or so clones, 70% to 90% appearing once. The receptor was isolated from a human donor in a cohort sampled during active COVID-19. Source material: peripheral blood.

The CDR3 DNA follows: TGTGCCAGCAGCTTTACAGGGGGCTTCAACACTGAAGCTTTCTTT. Protein: CASSFTGGFNTEAFF. The chain has TRBV11-2 and TRBJ1-1; 9 positions match TRBD1. The CDR3 runs 15 residues. Looked up from germline, CDR1 is SGHAT and CDR2 is FQNNGV. V shed 3 bases and J 2 bases; nucleotides not matched to a gene: 4.